This record covers a single TCR beta chain. This record belongs to a study of blood T cell repertoires in COVID-19. Overall study: Donors in the United States, Italy and Spain gave samples during acute or convalescent COVID-19. Sources were T cells, B-cell-depleted T cells, or PBMCs; the material itself was cDNA or gDNA.

As originally analysed: The assay estimated nucleated cells by amplifying reference gene primers. Only in-frame clones appear in the TCRdb table, and some are missing; sequencing was by immunoSEQ multiplex PCR. V and J calls plus clone size are reproduced from that table; the DNA served to infer D and trimming. Seen here are 86,000 or so clones, roughly four fifths observed once, and the top ten hold more than 1%. The CDR3 contains 11 residues. Germline V gene sequence: CDR1 MNHNS, CDR2 SASEGT. With 3 bases removed from V and 10 bases from J, the gap between germline ends came to 9 bases. Material for sequencing was peripheral blood. The chain combines TRBV6-1 with TRBJ1-1; D is possibly TRBD1 (5 bases). This clonotype was obtained from an elderly woman with acute or convalescent COVID-19. In DNA form, the CDR3 reads TGTGCCAGCAGTGAGGACAAGGGAGCTTTCTTT. Translating it yields CASSEDKGAFF.